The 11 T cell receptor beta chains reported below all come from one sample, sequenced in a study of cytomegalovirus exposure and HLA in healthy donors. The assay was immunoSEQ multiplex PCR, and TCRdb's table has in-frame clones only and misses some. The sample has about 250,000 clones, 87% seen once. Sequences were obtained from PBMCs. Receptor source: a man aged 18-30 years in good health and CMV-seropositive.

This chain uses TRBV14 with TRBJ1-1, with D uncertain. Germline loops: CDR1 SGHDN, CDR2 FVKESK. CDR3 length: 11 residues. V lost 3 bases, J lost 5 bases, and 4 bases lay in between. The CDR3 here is CASSHTTEAFF. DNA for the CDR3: TGTGCCAGCAGCCATACAACTGAAGCTTTCTTT.

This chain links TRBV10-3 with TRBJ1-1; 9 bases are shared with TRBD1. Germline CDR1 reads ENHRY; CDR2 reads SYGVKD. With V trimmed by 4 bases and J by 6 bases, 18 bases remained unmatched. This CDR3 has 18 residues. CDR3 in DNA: TGTGCCATCAGTGCCACTTTATCTTACAGGGGGCGGGTGGCTGAAGCTTTCTTT. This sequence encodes CAISATLSYRGRVAEAFF.

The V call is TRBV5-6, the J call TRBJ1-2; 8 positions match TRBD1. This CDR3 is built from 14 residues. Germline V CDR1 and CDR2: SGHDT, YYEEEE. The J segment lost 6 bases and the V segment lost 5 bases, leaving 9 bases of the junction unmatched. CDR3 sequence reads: CASRHQGALNGYTF. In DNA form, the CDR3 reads TGTGCCAGCAGACATCAGGGGGCGCTCAATGGCTACACCTTC. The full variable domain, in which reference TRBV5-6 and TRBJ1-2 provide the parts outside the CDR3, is DAGVTQSPTHLIKTRGQQVTLRCSPKSGHDTVSWYQQALGQGPQFIFQYYEEEERQRGNFPDRFSGHQFPNYSSELNVNALLLGDSALYLCASRHQGALNGYTFGSGTRLTVV.

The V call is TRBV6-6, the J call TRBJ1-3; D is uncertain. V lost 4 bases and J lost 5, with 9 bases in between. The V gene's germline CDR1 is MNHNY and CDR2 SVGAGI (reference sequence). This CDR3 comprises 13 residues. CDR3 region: CASSSGDRNTIYF. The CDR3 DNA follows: TGTGCCAGCAGTTCCGGAGATAGAAACACCATATATTTT.

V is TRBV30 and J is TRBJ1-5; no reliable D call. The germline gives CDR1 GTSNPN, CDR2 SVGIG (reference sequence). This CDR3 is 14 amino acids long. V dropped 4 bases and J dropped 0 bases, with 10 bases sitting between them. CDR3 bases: TGTGCCTGGACTAACCCACATAGCAATCAGCCCCAGCATTTT. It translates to CAWTNPHSNQPQHF.

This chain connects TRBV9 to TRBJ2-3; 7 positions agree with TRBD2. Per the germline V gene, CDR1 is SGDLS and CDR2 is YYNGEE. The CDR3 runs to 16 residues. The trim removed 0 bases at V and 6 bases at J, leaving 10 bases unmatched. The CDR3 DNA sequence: TGTGCCAGCAGCGTAGAGTCGGCTAGCGGTCTCGATACGCAGTATTTT. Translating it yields CASSVESASGLDTQYF.

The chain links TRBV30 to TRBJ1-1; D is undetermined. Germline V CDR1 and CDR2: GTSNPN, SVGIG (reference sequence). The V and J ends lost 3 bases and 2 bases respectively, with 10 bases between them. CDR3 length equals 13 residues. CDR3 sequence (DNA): TGTGCCTGGAGAGAAAAGGGAAACACTGAAGCTTTCTTT. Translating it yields CAWREKGNTEAFF.

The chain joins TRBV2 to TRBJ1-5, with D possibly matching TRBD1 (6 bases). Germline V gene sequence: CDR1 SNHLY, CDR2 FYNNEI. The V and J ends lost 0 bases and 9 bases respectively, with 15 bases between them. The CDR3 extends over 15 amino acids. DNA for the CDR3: TGTGCCAGCAGTGAAGCGCTCGCAGGGGTTAGGCCCCAGCATTTT. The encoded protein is CASSEALAGVRPQHF.

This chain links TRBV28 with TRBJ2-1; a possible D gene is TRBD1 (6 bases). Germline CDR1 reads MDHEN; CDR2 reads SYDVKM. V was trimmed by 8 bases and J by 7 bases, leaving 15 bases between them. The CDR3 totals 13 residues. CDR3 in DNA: TGTGCCAGCCGAAAGACAGGACCAAATGAGCAGTTCTTC. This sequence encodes CASRKTGPNEQFF.

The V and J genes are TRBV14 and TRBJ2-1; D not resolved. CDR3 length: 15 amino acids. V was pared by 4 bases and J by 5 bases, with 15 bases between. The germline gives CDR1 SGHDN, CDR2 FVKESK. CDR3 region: CASSLHLGGHNEQFF. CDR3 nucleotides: TGTGCCAGCAGCCTTCATTTGGGCGGTCACAATGAGCAGTTCTTC.

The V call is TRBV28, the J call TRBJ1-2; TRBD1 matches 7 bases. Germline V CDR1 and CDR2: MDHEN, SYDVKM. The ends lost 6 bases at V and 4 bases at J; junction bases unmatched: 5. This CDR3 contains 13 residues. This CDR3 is CASRADRVYGYTF. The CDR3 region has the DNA TGTGCCAGCAGGGCAGACAGGGTCTATGGCTACACCTTC.